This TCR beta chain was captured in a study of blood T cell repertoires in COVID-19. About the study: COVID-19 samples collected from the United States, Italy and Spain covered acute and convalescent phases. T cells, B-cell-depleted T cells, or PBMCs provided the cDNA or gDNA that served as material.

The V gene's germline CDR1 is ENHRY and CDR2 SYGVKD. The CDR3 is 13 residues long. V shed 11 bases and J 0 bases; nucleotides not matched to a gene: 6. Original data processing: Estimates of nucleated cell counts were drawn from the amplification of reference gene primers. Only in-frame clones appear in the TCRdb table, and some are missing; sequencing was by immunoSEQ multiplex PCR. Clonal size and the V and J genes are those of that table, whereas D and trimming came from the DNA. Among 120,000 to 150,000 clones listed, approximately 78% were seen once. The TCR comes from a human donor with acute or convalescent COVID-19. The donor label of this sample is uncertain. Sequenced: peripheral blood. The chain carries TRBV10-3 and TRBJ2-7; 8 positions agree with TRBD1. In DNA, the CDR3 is TGTGCCGCCCAGGGACAGGACTCCTACGAGCAGTACTTC. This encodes CAAQGQDSYEQYF.